This T cell receptor beta chain was observed in a study of tumor-infiltrating lymphocytes in localized non-small cell lung cancer. Study in general: Some samples were collected after neoadjuvant chemotherapy; smokers, never-smokers and several histologies were included. Tumor tissue and non-adjacent uninvolved lung came from each patient. General observations from the study: Different pieces of the same tissue were used for each assay. Compared with uninvolved lung, tumors showed higher T cell infiltration by TCRbeta sequencing.

In the case of this clone: Its antigen is still unknown.

Clones were sequenced by immunoSEQ multiplex PCR, and TCRdb holds only the in-frame ones, with some missing. This table has about 16,000 clones, approximately 79% appearing once. Germline V CDR1 and CDR2: PRHDT, FYEKMQ (reference sequence). The V end lost 5 bases, the J end lost 5 bases, and 15 bases lay between the germline ends. The CDR3 spans 14 residues. Sequenced input: lung tumor tissue. This receptor was identified in a human donor with non-small cell lung cancer. The chain couples TRBV13 to TRBJ1-1; tentative D call: TRBD1 (6 bases). The CDR3 region is CASSLRTVGTEAFF. In DNA, the CDR3 is TGTGCCAGCAGCCTAAGGACAGTGGGTACTGAAGCTTTCTTT.